This record looks at one T cell receptor (beta chain) sequence and its context. Its cognate antigen is unknown. The source of the sample is a study of cytomegalovirus exposure and HLA in healthy donors. Whole-study results and caveats: With later analysis, a missense DCLRE1C variant became linked to TCR beta V- and J-gene trimming.

13 Jbeta primers and 60 Vbeta primers were used for the PCR. Only in-frame clones appear in the TCRdb table, and some are missing; sequencing was by immunoSEQ multiplex PCR. The sample has 60,000 to 100,000 clones; 60% to 85% are singletons. Germline lookup yields CDR1 SGHRS and CDR2 YFSETQ. V trimming: 1 base; J trimming: 3 bases; junction bases outside the gene matches: 2. There are 15 residues in the CDR3. This chain connects TRBV5-1 to TRBJ2-2, with TRBD1 matching 8 bases. Sequences were obtained from PBMCs. The receptor comes from a male donor in good health and CMV-seropositive. The CDR3, as DNA: TGCGCCAGCAGCTTGTTGACAGGGGACACCGGGGAGCTGTTTTTT. Residues: CASSLLTGDTGELFF. Full variable domain (rest looked up from reference TRBV5-1 and TRBJ2-2): KAGVTQTPRYLIKTRGQQVTLSCSPISGHRSVSWYQQTPGQGLQFLFEYFSETQRNKGNFPGRFSGRQFSNSRSEMNVSTLELGDSALYLCASSLLTGDTGELFFGEGSRLTVL.